Below, 15 T cell receptor beta chains from the same sample are listed, as sequenced in a study of regulatory T cells in long-lasting Graves disease. Time point reported: newly diagnosed GD, antithyroid drugs for less than 3 months. PBMC-extracted RNA yielded the TCR library. Arm-PCR with iRepertoire HTBI primers amplified the CDR3 regions for these TCR beta libraries. One entry per CDR3 protein, called by TCRdb with MiXCR from the multiplex PCR reads. The sample carries 500,000 or so distinct CDR3 sequences, 14% recorded once. This same sample was also taken into another study, of T cells in Graves' hyperthyroidism and ophthalmopathy.

The sample was peripheral blood mononuclear cells (PBMCs), taken at new diagnosis, from a patient treated with antithyroid drugs. These TCRs come from a woman between 45 and 65 years old with Graves disease.

The V and J genes are TRBV30 and TRBJ2-2; D is uncertain. This CDR3 has 18 residues. Between the trimmed V and J ends, which lost 5 bases and 0 bases, there was a span of 22 bases. CDR1 and CDR2 from the germline V gene are GTSNPN and SVGIG (reference sequence). The CDR3 nucleotides read TGTGCCTGGGCCCATTACAGTCCTCGGCTAGCGAACACCGGGGAGCTGTTTTTT. Its protein product is CAWAHYSPRLANTGELFF.

The table lists this clonotype with a few counts. V gene TRBV5-1 combines with J gene TRBJ2-7, with a tentative D call TRBD1 (6 bases). The CDR3 contains 16 residues. Germline V lookup: CDR1 SGHRS, CDR2 YFSETQ. V was shortened by 4 bases and J by 3 bases, with 20 bases between the two germline ends. CDR3 nucleotide sequence: TGCGCCAGCAGCCTGCGTTTGGACAGTATCCTCTACGAGCAGTACTTC. It is translated as CASSLRLDSILYEQYF.

Ten or more counts support this clonotype. This chain connects TRBV6-5 to TRBJ2-7; the D is unclear. Germline V gene lookup returns CDR1 MNHEY and CDR2 SVGAGI. The CDR3 runs to 16 residues. V dropped 0 bases and J dropped 0 bases, with 12 bases sitting between them. CDR3 DNA: TGTGCCAGCAGTTACTCGACTGGACGGTACTCCTACGAGCAGTACTTC. Residues: CASSYSTGRYSYEQYF.

In this sample, this clonotype turned up many times. The CDR3 coding sequence is TGCAGTGCTAGCGCTCACTCCTACGAGCAGTACTTC. Encoded protein: CSASAHSYEQYF. The rearrangement links TRBV20-1 to TRBJ2-7, with D hard to call. Trimming removed 3 bases from V and 0 bases from J, with 6 bases in between. This CDR3 spans 12 amino acids. Germline lookup yields CDR1 DFQATT and CDR2 SNEGSKA (reference sequence).

The V and J genes are TRBV5-1 and TRBJ1-4; TRBD1 aligns across 8 bases. Trimming removed 4 bases from V and 5 bases from J; junction bases left unmatched: 7. The germline V gene has CDR1 SGHRS and CDR2 YFSETQ. The CDR3 runs 15 residues. The CDR3: CASSRTGLGNEKLFF. CDR3 DNA: TGCGCCAGCAGCAGGACAGGGCTCGGGAATGAAAAACTGTTTTTT.

This clonotype showed up many times. CDR3 bases: TGTGCCAGCAGCGTGCAGTCTTCCTCCTACGAGCAGTACTTC. As protein: CASSVQSSSYEQYF. J is TRBJ2-7 and V is TRBV7-9; no definite D call. Germline V gene lookup returns CDR1 SEHNR and CDR2 FQNEAQ (reference sequence). V gave up 5 bases and J gave up 0 bases, with 11 bases separating them. The CDR3 extends over 14 amino acids. The full variable domain, in which reference TRBV7-9 and TRBJ2-7 provide the parts outside the CDR3, is DTGVSQNPRHKITKRGQNVTFRCDPISEHNRLYWYRQTLGQGPEFLTYFQNEAQLEKSRLLSDRFSAERPKGSFSTLEIQRTEQGDSAMYLCASSVQSSSYEQYFGPGTRLTVT.

This clonotype was counted only a few times. V is TRBV7-2 and J is TRBJ2-1; 7 nucleotides line up with TRBD2. Germline loops: CDR1 SGHTA, CDR2 FQGNSA. The ends lost 2 bases at V and 9 bases at J; junction bases unmatched: 13. This CDR3 has 16 residues. CDR3 protein: CASSLLGLAAGSEQFF. The CDR3 DNA sequence: TGTGCCAGCAGCTTATTGGGGCTAGCGGCGGGTAGTGAGCAGTTCTTC. Full variable domain (remainder filled in from reference TRBV7-2 and TRBJ2-1): GAGVSQSPSNKVTEKGKDVELRCDPISGHTALYWYRQSLGQGLEFLIYFQGNSAPDKSGLPSDRFSAERTGGSVSTLTIQRTQQEDSAVYLCASSLLGLAAGSEQFFGPGTRLTVL.

Many counts were recorded for this clonotype. This rearrangement joins TRBV3-1 to TRBJ1-1; D gene unclear. The germline V gene has CDR1 LGHDT and CDR2 YNNKEL (reference sequence). CDR3 size: 14 residues. V lost 5 bases and J lost 1, with 11 bases in between. CDR3 residues: CASSRRLANTEAFF. The CDR3 DNA sequence: TGTGCCAGCAGCAGACGGCTCGCGAACACTGAAGCTTTCTTT.

This clonotype was recorded many times. The chain links TRBV11-2 to TRBJ2-3; D gene ambiguous. This CDR3 is built from 16 residues. CDR1 and CDR2 from the germline V gene are SGHAT and FQNNGV. With 3 bases removed from V and 0 bases from J, the gap between germline ends came to 13 bases. As DNA, the CDR3 is TGTGCCAGCAGCTTTTCCAGCGCCACTAGCACAGATACGCAGTATTTT. This translates into CASSFSSATSTDTQYF.

Comments on this clonotype: A read error may account for a junction end that differs from germline. In DNA form, the CDR3 reads TGTGCCAGCAGTGAACAAGCCGGAACAGCTCATTGCTTC. Its translation is CASSEQAGTAHCF. The V and J genes are TRBV6-1 and TRBJ2-7; no firm D call. The CDR3 has 13 amino acids. The germline gives CDR1 MNHNS, CDR2 SASEGT.

The table lists this clonotype with many counts. The chain joins TRBV6-1 to TRBJ2-7; D tentatively fits TRBD1 or TRBD2 (5 bases each). The germline CDR1 and CDR2 sequences are MNHNS and SASEGT. This CDR3 is built from 16 residues. The V and J ends lost 4 bases and 1 base respectively, with 17 bases between them. CDR3 in amino acids: CASSVPGRAPSYEQYF. CDR3 in DNA: TGTGCCAGCAGTGTTCCAGGGCGGGCACCATCCTACGAGCAGTACTTC.

This clonotype was counted between two and nine times. The V gene is TRBV6-1, the J gene TRBJ2-5; no reliable D call. This CDR3 is built from 15 residues. Trimming stripped 6 bases from V and 0 bases from J, with 14 bases between. CDR1 is MNHNS, CDR2 SASEGT, per germline. CDR3 sequence (DNA): TGTGCCAGCAGCCCACCCGACACTAACCAAGAGACCCAGTACTTC. Its protein product is CASSPPDTNQETQYF.

In regard to this clonotype: The junction differs from germline at one of its ends, possibly a read error. V usage is TRBV5-1 and J usage is TRBJ1-6; perhaps TRBD1 as D (5 bases). The germline V gene encodes CDR1 SGHRS and CDR2 YFSETQ. CDR3 length: 15 residues. This CDR3 is CASNLMTDYNSPLHF. In DNA form, the CDR3 reads TGCGCCAGCAACTTGATGACAGACTATAATTCACCCCTCCACTTT.

This clonotype was counted many times. This sequence joins TRBV7-9 and TRBJ1-2; tentative D call: TRBD1 (5 bases). The CDR3 consists of 13 residues. Trimming left V 3 bases short and J 8 bases short, with 13 bases between. Germline CDR1 and CDR2: SEHNR and FQNEAQ (reference sequence). This CDR3 reads CASSFVGDQGYTF. The CDR3, as DNA: TGTGCCAGCAGCTTCGTGGGGGATCAAGGCTACACCTTC. The whole variable domain, filled in from reference TRBV7-9 and TRBJ1-2, reads DTGVSQNPRHKITKRGQNVTFRCDPISEHNRLYWYRQTLGQGPEFLTYFQNEAQLEKSRLLSDRFSAERPKGSFSTLEIQRTEQGDSAMYLCASSFVGDQGYTFGSGTRLTVV.

This clonotype was recorded at least ten times. The chain links TRBV27 to TRBJ2-1; D is possibly TRBD2 (6 bases). Germline V CDR1 and CDR2: MNHEY, SMNVEV (reference sequence). This CDR3 is built from 15 residues. The V and J ends lost 6 bases and 0 bases respectively, with 12 bases between them. The CDR3 loop is CASSLSGGSYNEQFF. The CDR3 coding sequence is TGTGCCAGCAGCTTGTCCGGGGGCTCCTACAATGAGCAGTTCTTC.